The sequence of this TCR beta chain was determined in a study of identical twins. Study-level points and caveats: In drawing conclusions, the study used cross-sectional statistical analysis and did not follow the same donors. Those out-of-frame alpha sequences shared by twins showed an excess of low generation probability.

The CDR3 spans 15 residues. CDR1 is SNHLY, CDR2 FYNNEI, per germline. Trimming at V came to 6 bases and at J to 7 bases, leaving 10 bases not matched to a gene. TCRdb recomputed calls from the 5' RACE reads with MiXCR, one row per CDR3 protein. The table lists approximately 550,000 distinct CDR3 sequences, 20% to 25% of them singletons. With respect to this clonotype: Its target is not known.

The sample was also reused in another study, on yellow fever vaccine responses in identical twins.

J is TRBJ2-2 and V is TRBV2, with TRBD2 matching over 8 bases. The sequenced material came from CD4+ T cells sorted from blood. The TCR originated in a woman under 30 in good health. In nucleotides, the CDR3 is TGTGCCAGCAGCCGGGGACTAGGTGGAGTCGGGGAGCTGTTTTTT. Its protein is CASSRGLGGVGELFF.